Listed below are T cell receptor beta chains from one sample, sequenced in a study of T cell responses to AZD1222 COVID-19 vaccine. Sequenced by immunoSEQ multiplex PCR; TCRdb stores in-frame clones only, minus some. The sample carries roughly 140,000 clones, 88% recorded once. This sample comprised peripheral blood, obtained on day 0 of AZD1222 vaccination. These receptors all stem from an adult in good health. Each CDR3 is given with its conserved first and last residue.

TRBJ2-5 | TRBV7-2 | CASSLQGVLQETQYF
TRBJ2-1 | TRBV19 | CASSIGTGRPPNEQFF
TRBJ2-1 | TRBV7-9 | CASSLLPGQGLYNEQFF
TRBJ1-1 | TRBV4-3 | CASSQQGVNTEAFF
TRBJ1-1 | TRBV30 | CAWRDRGTEAFF
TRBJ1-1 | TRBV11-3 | CASSSRRQEANTEAFF
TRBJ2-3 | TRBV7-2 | CASSYPSGSMADTQYF
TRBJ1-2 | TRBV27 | CASSPDMRGYTF
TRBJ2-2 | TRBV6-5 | CASRGYRGTGELFF
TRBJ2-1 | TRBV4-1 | CASSQEGLAGEQFF
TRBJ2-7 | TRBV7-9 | CASSSYRVCEQYF
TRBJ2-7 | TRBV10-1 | CASSESGSSYEQYF
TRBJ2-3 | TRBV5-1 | CASSGLAGPEGVTDTQYF
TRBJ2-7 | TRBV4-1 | CASSQGTGGRAYEQYF
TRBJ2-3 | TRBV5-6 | CASSLAWLAGEGTDTQYF
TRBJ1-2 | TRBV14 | CASSQIGEAYGYTF
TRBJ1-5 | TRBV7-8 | CASRPTGRGSQPQHF
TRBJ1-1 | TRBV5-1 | CASTQGINTEAFF
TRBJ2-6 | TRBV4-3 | CASSQDSSSGANVLTF
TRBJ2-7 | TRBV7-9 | CASSPYGFPYEQYF
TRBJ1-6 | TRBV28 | CASSFSQGGSPLHF
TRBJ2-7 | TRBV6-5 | CASSFRVTEPYEQYF
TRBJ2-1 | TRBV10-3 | CAIRWDGRAGEQFF
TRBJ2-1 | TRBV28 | CASAREEKSMQFF
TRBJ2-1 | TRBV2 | CASSGQLAGGLVSGEQFF
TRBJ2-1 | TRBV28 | CASSSPFAGTPSYNEQFF